Following are 9 T cell receptor gamma chains from one sample sequenced in a study of γδ T cells in repeated Plasmodium falciparum infection. Flow sorting of PBMC yielded separate Vgamma9/Vdelta2+ and Vdelta2-negative gammadelta T cell populations for bulk repertoire analysis. TCRdb reprocessed the multiplex PCR reads using CATT. The repertoire holds some 32,000 gamma-chain clones, around 1.4% seen once, with approximately 19% in the top ten. The sequenced material came from gamma-delta T cells from blood. The receptor source for this set is a pool of human donors (malaria-infected and uninfected, not separated).

With respect to this clone: The likely explanation is a read error, given a far larger clone one base away. The same CDR3 arises from other DNA sequences in this sample as well. The gene calls are TRGV3 and TRGJ1 or TRGJ2. The J gene was not available in TCRdb and was assigned here by matching the DNA to germline segments. In germline, CDR1 is VTNTFY, CDR2 YDVSTARD (reference sequence). Trimming at V came to 0 bases and at J to 4 bases, leaving 15 bases not matched to a gene. The CDR3 is 17 residues long. The CDR3 is CATWDRRQPVNYYKKLF. Here the CDR3 DNA reads TGTGCCACCTGGGACAGGCGACAGCCCGTGAACTATTATAAGAAACTCTTT.

This clone came up many times. TCRdb attributes to this sequence the protein of a much larger clone, which differs from the DNA translation at residue 9; a read error is likely, and the protein displayed is translated from the DNA. The chain joins TRGV9 to TRGJ1 or TRGJ2. The J gene is absent in TCRdb and was assigned here via DNA matching to germline. The germline CDR1 and CDR2 sequences are GITISATS and ISYDGTV (reference sequence). This CDR3 spans 12 amino acids. CDR3 DNA sequence: TGTGCCTTGTGGGAGGTGGATTATAGGAAACTCTTT. This encodes CALWEVDYRKLF.

In its sample, this clone was seen many times. It differs at one base from a far larger clone, so likely a read error. Different DNA sequences within this sample yield the same CDR3. CDR3 coding DNA: TGTGCCTTGTGGGACTCGGCTTACTATAAGAAACTCTTT. Its translation: CALWDSAYYKKLF. The rearrangement links TRGV9 to TRGJ1 or TRGJ2. Germline values: CDR1 GITISATS, CDR2 ISYDGTV (reference sequence). V lost 4 bases to trimming and J lost 7 bases; unmatched junction nucleotides: 10. This CDR3 is 13 amino acids long.

Details on this clone: A read error likely explains why the TCRdb protein, taken from a much larger clone, differs from this DNA's translation at residue 12; the protein shown is translated from the DNA. Here the V gene is TRGV2, but the J gene went uncalled. The CDR3 sequence is 14 residues long. CDR1 and CDR2 (germline): EGSNGY, YDSYNSKV. DNA for the CDR3: TGTGCCACCTGGGACGGCCCTATGTATTATAAGGAACTCTTT. Translating it yields CATWDGPMYYKELF.

At least ten counts were recorded for this clone. The protein TCRdb lists belongs to a much larger clone and differs from this DNA's translation at residue 5, which points to a read error; the protein shown is made from the DNA. The chain couples TRGV8 to TRGJ1 or TRGJ2. No J gene is reported in TCRdb; it was inferred here by comparing the DNA with germline. J was trimmed by 8 bases and V by 6 bases; bases with no gene match: 7. The CDR3 length is 11 residues. Germline CDR1 and CDR2: VENAVY and YDSYNSRV. The CDR3 loop reads CATWRGHKKLF. DNA of the CDR3: TGTGCCACCTGGAGAGGGCATAAGAAACTCTTT.

On this clone itself: The protein given by TCRdb reflects a much larger clone and differs at residue 9 from this DNA's translation, likely from a read error; the protein shown is the DNA's translation. The V gene is TRGV9, the J gene TRGJP. Germline CDR1 and CDR2: GITISATS and ISYDGTV (reference sequence). J gave up 9 bases and V 0 bases, and 8 bases lay outside the gene matches. This CDR3 contains 17 residues. In nucleotides, the CDR3 is TGTGCCTTGTGGGAGGTGTGGCGAGTGTTGGGCAAAAAAATCAAGGTATTT. Protein: CALWEVWRVLGKKIKVF.

This clone was seen ten or more times. TCRdb lists the protein of a much larger clone for this DNA, which differs at residue 4, so this is likely a read error; the protein given here is translated from the DNA itself. V is TRGV2 and J is TRGJ1 or TRGJ2. The J gene was not available in TCRdb and was assigned here by matching the DNA to germline segments. The germline CDR1 and CDR2 sequences are EGSNGY and YDSYNSKV. CDR3 length: 12 residues. CDR3 nucleotide sequence: TGTGCCACCCGGGACGTTGACTATAAGAAACTCTTT. Translating gives CATRDVDYKKLF.

This clone came up many times. TCRdb attributes to this sequence the protein of a much larger clone, which differs from the DNA translation at residue 11; a read error is likely, and the protein displayed is translated from the DNA. The V gene call reads TRGV5; no J gene was called. This CDR3 comprises 13 residues. The germline CDR1 and CDR2 sequences are VINAFY and YDVSNSKD. The CDR3 region is CATWDSSDWIRTF. For the CDR3, the DNA is TGTGCCACCTGGGACAGTAGTGATTGGATCAGGACGTTT.

Note on this clone: A far larger clone differs by one base, so this is likely a read error. Other DNA sequences from this sample encode an identical CDR3 as well. The J gene is TRGJP2, the V gene TRGV3. The J gene comes from matching the DNA to germline here; TCRdb lacks it. The CDR3 extends over 18 amino acids. Per the germline V gene, CDR1 is VTNTFY and CDR2 is YDVSTARD (reference sequence). The CDR3 here is CATWDRPWGYSSDWIKTF. The CDR3 DNA reads TGTGCCACCTGGGACAGGCCTTGGGGGTATAGTAGCGATTGGATCAAGACGTTT.